This passage covers 9 T cell receptor beta chains from one sample sequenced in a study of T cells in Graves' hyperthyroidism and ophthalmopathy. Researchers amplified the TCR beta CDR3 regions from RNA transcripts. The primer set for the first-round RT-PCR of the TCR CDR3 was HTBI. TCRdb re-called the multiplex PCR reads through MiXCR, storing one row per CDR3 protein. The sample comprises about 520,000 distinct CDR3 sequences, approximately 24% of which are singletons, and about 11% rests with the top ten. Sequenced input: blood. The receptors here all came from a woman aged 25-40 years with Graves' ophthalmopathy.

This clonotype was seen ten or more times. CDR3 residues: CSAHTGTENTEAFF. DNA of the CDR3: TGCAGCGCTCATACCGGGACAGAAAACACTGAAGCTTTCTTT. The genes are TRBV29-1 and TRBJ1-1; 7 nucleotides agree with TRBD1. This CDR3 spans 14 amino acids. The germline V gene has CDR1 SQVTM and CDR2 ANQGSEA. The V segment lost 7 bases and the J segment 2 bases; nucleotides outside the gene matches: 10.

Only a few counts were recorded for this clonotype. Given a much more abundant clone one base away, this may be a read error. The genes are TRBV28 and TRBJ1-3; TRBD1 might be the D (6 bases). This CDR3 region has 15 residues. CDR1 MDHEN and CDR2 SYDVKM come from the germline V gene. The CDR3 bases are TGTGCCAGCAGTTCCCCGGGGGCGTCTGGAAACACCATACATTTT. Its protein is CASSSPGASGNTIHF.

V and J are TRBV9 and TRBJ2-7; the D gene is possibly TRBD2 (5 bases). V was pared by 0 bases and J by 4 bases, with 17 bases between. CDR1 and CDR2 from the germline V gene are SGDLS and YYNGEE. CDR3 length: 16 residues. The CDR3 nucleotides are TGTGCCAGCAGCGTAGTGGGTAGCGTAGAGCTTTACGAGCAGTACTTC. Translating it yields CASSVVGSVELYEQYF.

This clonotype was observed many times. V and J are TRBV6-4 and TRBJ2-2; no firm D call. Germline-derived CDR1 and CDR2 are MRHNA and SNTAGT. There are 13 residues in the CDR3. Trimming cost V 5 bases and J 3 bases, with 7 bases left between them. CDR3 nucleotides: TGTGCCAGCAGTCCCGGGTACACCGGGGAGCTGTTTTTT. Its protein is CASSPGYTGELFF.

This clonotype was counted a few times. J is TRBJ2-7 and V is TRBV6-5; 8 bases are shared with TRBD1. The CDR3 extends over 14 amino acids. After removal of 4 bases from V and 6 bases from J, the junction contained 8 bases not matched to a gene. The germline CDR1 and CDR2 sequences are MNHEY and SVGAGI. The CDR3 reads CASSSQGGPGEQYF. The CDR3 region has the DNA TGTGCCAGCAGTTCACAGGGGGGTCCGGGCGAGCAGTACTTC.

This clonotype has more than one count but fewer than ten. The chain couples TRBV2 to TRBJ2-2, with D tentatively TRBD2 (7 bases). The V end lost 1 base, the J end lost 0 bases, and 9 bases lay between the germline ends. From germline, CDR1 is SNHLY and CDR2 FYNNEI. The CDR3 has 16 residues. Written as DNA, the CDR3 is TGTGCCAGCAGTGAAGAAGGGGGGGCGAACACCGGGGAGCTGTTTTTT. Protein sequence: CASSEEGGANTGELFF.

This clonotype was recorded at least ten times. V and J are TRBV15 and TRBJ2-5, with TRBD1 identical over 10 bases. The CDR3 loop spans 16 amino acids. Germline V gene sequence: CDR1 LNHNV, CDR2 YYDKDF (reference sequence). J was trimmed by 6 bases and V by 0 bases; bases with no gene match: 7. In nucleotides, the CDR3 is TGTGCCACCAGCAGAGATGGACAGGGGGTCCCTCAGACCCAGTACTTC. Protein product: CATSRDGQGVPQTQYF.

This clonotype was seen ten or more times. The chain has TRBV30 and TRBJ2-2; the D gene is possibly TRBD1 (5 bases). The CDR3 has 13 residues. Germline assignment: CDR1 GTSNPN and CDR2 SVGIG (reference sequence). The V gene lost 2 bases and the J gene lost 5 bases, with 9 bases spanning the gap. The CDR3 sequence: CAWSLRGTGELFF. CDR3 bases: TGTGCCTGGAGTCTAAGGGGAACCGGGGAGCTGTTTTTT.

This clonotype was seen at least ten times. The junction and the germline gene differ at one end; a read error may be behind it. CDR3: CASSPTGTEVRNIKYF. The CDR3 DNA sequence: TGTGCCAGCAGTCCTACCGGGACGGAAGTCCGAAACATTAAGTACTTC. The chain employs TRBV12-3 or TRBV12-4 and TRBJ2-4; D tentatively reads TRBD1 or TRBD2 (5 bases each). The CDR3 covers 16 residues.